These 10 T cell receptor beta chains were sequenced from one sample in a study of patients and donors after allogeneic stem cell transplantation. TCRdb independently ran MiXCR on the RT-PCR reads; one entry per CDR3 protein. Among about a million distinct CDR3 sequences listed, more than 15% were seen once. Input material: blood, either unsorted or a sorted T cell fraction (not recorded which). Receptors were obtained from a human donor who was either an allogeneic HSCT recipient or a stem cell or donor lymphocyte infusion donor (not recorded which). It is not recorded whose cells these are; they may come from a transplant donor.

The CDR3 nucleotides read TGTGCCAGCAGCTTGACTAGCGGGGCTGGGCTTTCCTACAATGAGCAGTTCTTC. Protein sequence: CASSLTSGAGLSYNEQFF. This sequence joins TRBV7-6 and TRBJ2-1; TRBD2 matches at 11 bases. CDR1 and CDR2 (germline): SGHVS, FNYEAQ. Trimming took 3 bases from V and 1 from J; bases not matched to a gene: 8. The CDR3 loop spans 18 amino acids.

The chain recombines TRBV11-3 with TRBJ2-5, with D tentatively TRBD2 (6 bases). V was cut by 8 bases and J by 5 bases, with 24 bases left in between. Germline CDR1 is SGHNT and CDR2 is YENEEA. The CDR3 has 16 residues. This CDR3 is CASQPRRAQRPETQYF. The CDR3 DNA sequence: TGTGCCAGCCAACCGAGGAGGGCCCAGCGTCCCGAGACCCAGTACTTC.

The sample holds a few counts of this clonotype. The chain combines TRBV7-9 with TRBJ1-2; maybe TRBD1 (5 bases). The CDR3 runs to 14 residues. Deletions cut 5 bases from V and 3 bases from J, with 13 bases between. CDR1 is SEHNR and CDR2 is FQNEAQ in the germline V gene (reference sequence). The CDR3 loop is CASSPIGTYYGYTF. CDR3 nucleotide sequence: TGTGCCAGCAGCCCCATCGGGACTTACTATGGCTACACCTTC.

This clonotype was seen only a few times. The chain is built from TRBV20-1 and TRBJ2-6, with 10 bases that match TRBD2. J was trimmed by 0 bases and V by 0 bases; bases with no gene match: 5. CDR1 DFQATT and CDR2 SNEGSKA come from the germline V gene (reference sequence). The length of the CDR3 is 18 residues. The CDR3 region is CSARDLLAGLSGANVLTF. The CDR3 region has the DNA TGCAGTGCTAGAGATTTACTAGCGGGGCTCTCTGGGGCCAACGTCCTGACTTTC.

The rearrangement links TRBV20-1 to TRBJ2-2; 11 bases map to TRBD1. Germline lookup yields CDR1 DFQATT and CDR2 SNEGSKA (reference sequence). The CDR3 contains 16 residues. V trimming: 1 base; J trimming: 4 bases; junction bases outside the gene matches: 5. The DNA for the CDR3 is TGCAGTGCTAGAGCCCCCGGGACAGGGGGCACCGGGGAGCTGTTTTTT. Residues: CSARAPGTGGTGELFF.

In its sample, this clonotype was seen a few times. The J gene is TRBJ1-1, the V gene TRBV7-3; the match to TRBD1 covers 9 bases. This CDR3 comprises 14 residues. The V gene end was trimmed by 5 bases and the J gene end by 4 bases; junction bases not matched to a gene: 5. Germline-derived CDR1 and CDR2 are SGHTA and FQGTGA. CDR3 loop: CASSQQGQGTEAFF. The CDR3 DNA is TGTGCCAGCAGCCAACAGGGACAGGGCACTGAAGCTTTCTTT.

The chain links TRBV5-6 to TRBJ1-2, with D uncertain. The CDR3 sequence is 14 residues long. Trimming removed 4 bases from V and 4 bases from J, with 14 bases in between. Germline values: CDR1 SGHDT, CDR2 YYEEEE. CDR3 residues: CASSLVRMTYGYTF. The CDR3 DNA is TGTGCCAGCAGCCTAGTTAGAATGACCTATGGCTACACCTTC.

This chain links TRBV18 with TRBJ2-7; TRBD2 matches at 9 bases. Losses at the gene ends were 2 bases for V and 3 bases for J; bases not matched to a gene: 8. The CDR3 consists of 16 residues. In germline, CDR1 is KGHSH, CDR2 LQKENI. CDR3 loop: CASSPRASGNHYEQYF. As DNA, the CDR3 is TGTGCCAGCTCACCAAGGGCTAGCGGGAACCACTACGAGCAGTACTTC.

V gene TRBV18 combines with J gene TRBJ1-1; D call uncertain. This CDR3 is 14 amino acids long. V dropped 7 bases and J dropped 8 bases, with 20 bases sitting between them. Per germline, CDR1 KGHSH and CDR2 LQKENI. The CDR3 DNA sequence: TGTGCCAGCTTTCCAAAATCGCATCCTGGAGAAGCTTTCTTT. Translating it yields CASFPKSHPGEAFF.

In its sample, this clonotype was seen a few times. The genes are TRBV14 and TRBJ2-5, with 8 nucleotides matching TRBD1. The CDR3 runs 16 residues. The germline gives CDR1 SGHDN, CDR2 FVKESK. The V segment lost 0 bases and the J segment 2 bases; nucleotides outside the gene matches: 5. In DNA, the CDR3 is TGTGCCAGCAGCCAAGATAGCTACAGGGGGCAAGAGACCCAGTACTTC. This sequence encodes CASSQDSYRGQETQYF.